This T cell receptor (beta chain) is from a study of human T cells and chemical hapten exposure. Across the study: The study traced per-sample TCR yield variation mainly to small differences in pooled library volumes.

Original processing methods: TCRs per sample had a median of about 100,000 and ranged from 23,224 to 690,600. TCRdb reanalysed the 5' RACE reads using MiXCR and keeps one entry per CDR3 protein. The V and J calls, along with clone size, are taken from TCRdb and not from the paper's own processing. Of tens of thousands of distinct CDR3 sequences listed, roughly 8% were seen once; the top ten hold around 2%. In this sample, this clonotype turned up a few times. Its antigen is as yet unknown. Whole-study findings and limits: Sensitizing to DPC left TCRs with a frequency above 1 in 1000 unaltered.

Deletions cut 0 bases from V and 2 bases from J, with 14 bases between. CDR3 length: 18 amino acids. Germline V lookup: CDR1 SNHLY, CDR2 FYNNEI. Someone pulled total RNA out of unfractionated whole blood. This sequence was found in a male donor in good health. The chain joins TRBV2 to TRBJ2-6; tentative D call: TRBD1 (6 bases). CDR3 DNA sequence: TGTGCCAGCAGTGAAGCGCTTTCTGAGGGGGCTGGGGCCAACGTCCTGACTTTC. The encoded protein is CASSEALSEGAGANVLTF.